This TCR beta chain derives from a study of memory CD4+ T cells and cytomegalovirus serostatus. Study as a whole: Healthy Belgian adult donors included several CMV-positive and some 25 CMV-negative people.

This table comes from immunoSEQ multiplex PCR, and its TCRdb copy is limited to in-frame clones, with some not included. Of around 45,000 clones in the sample, around 74% were seen once. Single viable CD3+CD4+CD8-CD45RO+ cells were sorted as the memory CD4+ T cells. Serum IgG to CMV pp150, pp28, p38 and p52 defined serostatus. Specimen: memory CD4+ T cells from blood. The source of this sequence is an adult in good health and CMV-seropositive.

The CDR3 DNA is TGTGCCAGCAGCTTAACGGGACTCCACACAGATACGCAGTATTTT. Residues: CASSLTGLHTDTQYF. V usage is TRBV11-3 and J usage is TRBJ2-3; TRBD2 might be the D (6 bases). The ends were cut back, 2 bases at V and 2 bases at J, with 11 bases in the middle. The CDR3 totals 15 residues. Per germline, CDR1 SGHNT and CDR2 YENEEA.